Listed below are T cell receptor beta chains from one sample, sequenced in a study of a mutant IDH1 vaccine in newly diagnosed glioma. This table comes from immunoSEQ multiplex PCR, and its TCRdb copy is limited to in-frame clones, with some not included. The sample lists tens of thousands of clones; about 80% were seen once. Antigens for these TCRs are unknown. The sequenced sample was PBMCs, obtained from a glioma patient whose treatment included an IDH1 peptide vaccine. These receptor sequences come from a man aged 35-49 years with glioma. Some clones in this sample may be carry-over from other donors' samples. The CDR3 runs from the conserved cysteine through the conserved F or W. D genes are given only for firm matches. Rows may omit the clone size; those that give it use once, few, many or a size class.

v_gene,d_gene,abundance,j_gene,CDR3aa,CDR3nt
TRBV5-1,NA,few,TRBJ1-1,CASSLTGLNTEAFF,TGCGCCAGCAGCTTGACAGGGTTGAACACTGAAGCTTTCTTT
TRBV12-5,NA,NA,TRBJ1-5,CASGDYGGTQHF,TGTGCTAGTGGCGATTATGGGGGGACCCAGCATTTT
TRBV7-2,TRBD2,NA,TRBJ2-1,CASSLAMGLAGNEQFF,TGTGCCAGCAGCTTGGCTATGGGACTAGCGGGGAATGAGCAGTTCTTC
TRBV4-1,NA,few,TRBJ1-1,CASSPLEQGRPEAFF,TGCGCCAGCAGCCCACTGGAGCAGGGTCGTCCCGAAGCTTTCTTT
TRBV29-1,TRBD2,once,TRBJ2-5,CSVVSQGGQETQYF,TGCAGCGTCGTATCTCAGGGAGGGCAAGAGACCCAGTACTTC
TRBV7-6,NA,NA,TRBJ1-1,CASSTGREGTEAFF,TGTGCCAGCAGCACCGGACGAGAGGGCACTGAAGCTTTCTTT
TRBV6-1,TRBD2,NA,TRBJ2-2,CASSATSDTGELFF,TGTGCCAGCAGTGCCACTAGCGACACCGGGGAGCTGTTTTTT
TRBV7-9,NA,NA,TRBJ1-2,CASSPGTLRNYGYTF,TGTGCCAGCAGCCCCGGGACGTTAAGAAACTATGGCTACACCTTC
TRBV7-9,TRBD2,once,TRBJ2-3,CASSLASGGPSDTQYF,TGTGCCAGCAGCTTAGCTAGCGGGGGGCCATCGGATACGCAGTATTTT
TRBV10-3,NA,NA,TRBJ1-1,CAIRGGGLNTEAFF,TGTGCCATCCGGGGCGGGGGATTGAACACTGAAGCTTTCTTT
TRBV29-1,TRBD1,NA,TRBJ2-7,CSVEHAGGLGEQYF,TGCAGCGTTGAGCACGCAGGGGGCTTGGGAGAGCAGTACTTC
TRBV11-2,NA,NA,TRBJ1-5,CASSFGTGQPQHF,TGTGCCAGCAGCTTCGGGACGGGTCAGCCCCAGCATTTT
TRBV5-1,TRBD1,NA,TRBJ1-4,CASSEGQGAKLFF,TGCGCCAGCAGCGAAGGACAGGGGGCAAAACTGTTTTTT
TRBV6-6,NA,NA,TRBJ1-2,CASSYSLGGYTF,TGTGCCAGCAGTTACTCGTTAGGGGGCTACACCTTC
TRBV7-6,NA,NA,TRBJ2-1,CASSPLGSNEQFF,TGTGCCAGCAGCCCACTAGGATCTAATGAGCAGTTCTTC
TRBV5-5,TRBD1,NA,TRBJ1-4,CASSYGQGLSEKLFF,TGTGCCAGCAGTTATGGACAGGGTTTGAGTGAAAAACTGTTTTTT
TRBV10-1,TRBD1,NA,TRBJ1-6,CASGRDRESPLHF,TGCGCCAGCGGCCGGGACAGGGAATCACCCCTCCACTTT
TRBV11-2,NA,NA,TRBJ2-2,CASSTGPIGGELFF,TGTGCCAGCAGCACCGGCCCTATCGGGGGGGAGCTGTTTTTT
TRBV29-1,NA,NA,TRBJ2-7,CSVVVNGRYEQYF,TGCAGCGTTGTGGTGAATGGGAGGTACGAGCAGTACTTC
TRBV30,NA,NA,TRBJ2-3,CAWSGSTDTQYF,TGTGCCTGGAGCGGGTCCACAGATACGCAGTATTTT
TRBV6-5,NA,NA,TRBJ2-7,CASRAGYEQYF,TGTGCCAGCAGGGCCGGTTACGAGCAGTACTTC
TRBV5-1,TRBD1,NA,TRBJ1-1,CASSPGQGGNTEAFF,TGCGCCAGCAGCCCCGGACAGGGCGGGAACACTGAAGCTTTCTTT
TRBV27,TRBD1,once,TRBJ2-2,CASTRATGGVITGELFF,TGTGCCAGCACCCGCGCCACAGGGGGCGTTATCACCGGGGAGCTGTTTTTT
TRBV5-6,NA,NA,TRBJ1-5,CASSLGGGLVVLPPQHF,TGTGCCAGCAGCTTGGGGGGCGGCCTCGTCGTACTCCCGCCCCAGCATTTT
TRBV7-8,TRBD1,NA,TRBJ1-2,CASSLQGAASYGYTF,TGTGCCAGCAGCTTGCAGGGGGCGGCCTCCTATGGCTACACCTTC
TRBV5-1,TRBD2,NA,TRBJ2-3,CASSRGGSTDTQYF,TGCGCCAGCAGCCGCGGGGGGAGCACAGATACGCAGTATTTT
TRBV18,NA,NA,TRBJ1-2,CASSPPQYRDYGYTF,TGTGCCAGCTCACCACCGCAGTATAGGGACTATGGCTACACCTTC
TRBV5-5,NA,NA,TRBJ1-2,CASSSTPGARIKGGYTF,TGTGCCAGCAGCTCAACCCCGGGAGCCCGAATTAAAGGTGGCTACACCTTC
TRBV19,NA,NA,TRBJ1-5,CASSGGQPQHF,TGTGCCAGTTCGGGTGGGCAGCCCCAGCATTTT
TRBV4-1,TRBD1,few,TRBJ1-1,CASSHPDRDNTEAFF,TGCGCCAGCAGCCACCCCGACAGGGACAACACTGAAGCTTTCTTT
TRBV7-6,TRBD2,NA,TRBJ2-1,CASSRAGSYNEQFF,TGTGCCAGCAGCAGAGCGGGGAGCTACAATGAGCAGTTCTTC
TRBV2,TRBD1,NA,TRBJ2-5,CASRTGGLETQYF,TGTGCCAGCAGAACAGGGGGCTTGGAGACCCAGTACTTC
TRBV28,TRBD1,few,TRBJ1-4,CASSSLRTGNEKLFF,TGTGCCAGCAGTAGCCTAAGGACAGGGAACGAAAAACTGTTTTTT
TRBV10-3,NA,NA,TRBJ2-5,CAISYNQETQYF,TGTGCCATCAGTTACAACCAAGAGACCCAGTACTTC
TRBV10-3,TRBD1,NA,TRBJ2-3,CAISEGDRNTDTQYF,TGTGCCATCAGTGAAGGGGACAGAAACACAGATACGCAGTATTTT